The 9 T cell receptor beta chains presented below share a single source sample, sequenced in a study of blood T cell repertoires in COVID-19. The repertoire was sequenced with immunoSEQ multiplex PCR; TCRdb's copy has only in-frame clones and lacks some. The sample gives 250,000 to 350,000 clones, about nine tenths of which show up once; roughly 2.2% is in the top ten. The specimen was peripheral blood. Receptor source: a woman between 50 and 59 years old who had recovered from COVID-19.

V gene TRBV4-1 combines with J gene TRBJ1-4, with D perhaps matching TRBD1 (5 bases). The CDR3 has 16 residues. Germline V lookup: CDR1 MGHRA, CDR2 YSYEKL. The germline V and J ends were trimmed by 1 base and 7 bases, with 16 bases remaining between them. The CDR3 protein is CASSQAGGGRVEKLFF. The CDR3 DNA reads TGCGCCAGCAGCCAAGCGGGGGGAGGGCGTGTTGAAAAACTGTTTTTT.

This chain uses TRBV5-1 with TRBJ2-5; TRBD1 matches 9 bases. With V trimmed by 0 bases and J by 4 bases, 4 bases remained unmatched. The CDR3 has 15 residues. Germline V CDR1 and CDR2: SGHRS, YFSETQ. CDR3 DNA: TGCGCCAGCAGCTTGGGACAGGGGGGCGGAGAGACCCAGTACTTC. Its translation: CASSLGQGGGETQYF.

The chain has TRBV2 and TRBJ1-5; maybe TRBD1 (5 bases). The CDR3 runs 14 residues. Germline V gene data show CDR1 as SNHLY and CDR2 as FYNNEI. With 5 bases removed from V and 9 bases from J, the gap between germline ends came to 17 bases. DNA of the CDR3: TGTGCCAGCAGTACCACAGGTTTTTGGGGGCCCCAGCATTTT. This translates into CASSTTGFWGPQHF.

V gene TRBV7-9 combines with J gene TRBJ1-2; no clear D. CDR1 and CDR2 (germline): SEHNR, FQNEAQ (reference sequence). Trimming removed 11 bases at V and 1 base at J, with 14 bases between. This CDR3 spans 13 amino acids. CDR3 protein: CAYPGRDNYGYTF. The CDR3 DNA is TGTGCCTATCCAGGACGGGATAACTATGGCTACACCTTC.

The CDR3 region has the DNA TGTGCTAGTGGTCCCTCGGGGGGATTCTATGGCTACACCTTC. It translates to CASGPSGGFYGYTF. The gene calls are TRBV12-5 and TRBJ1-2, with D maybe TRBD1 (5 bases). Trimming left V 5 bases short and J 4 bases short, with 14 bases between. Germline V CDR1 and CDR2: LGHNT, FRNRAP. This CDR3 has 14 amino acids.

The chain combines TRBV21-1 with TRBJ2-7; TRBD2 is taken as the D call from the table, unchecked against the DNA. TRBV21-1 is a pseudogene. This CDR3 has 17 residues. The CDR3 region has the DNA TGTGCCAGCAGCAAAGGACGGGGTGGCAGGACCAACTACGAGCAGTACTTC. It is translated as CASSKGRGGRTNYEQYF.

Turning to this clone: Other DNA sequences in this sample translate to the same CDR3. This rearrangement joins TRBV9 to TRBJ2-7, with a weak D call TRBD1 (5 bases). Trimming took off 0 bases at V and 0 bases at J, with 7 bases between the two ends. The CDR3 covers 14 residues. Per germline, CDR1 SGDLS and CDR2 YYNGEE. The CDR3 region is CASSVATGSYEQYF. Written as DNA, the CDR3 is TGTGCCAGCAGCGTAGCTACAGGCTCCTACGAGCAGTACTTC. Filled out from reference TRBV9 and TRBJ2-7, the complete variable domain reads DSGVTQTPKHLITATGQRVTLRCSPRSGDLSVYWYQQSLDQGLQFLIQYYNGEERAKGNILERFSAQQFPDLHSELNLSSLELGDSALYFCASSVATGSYEQYFGPGTRLTVT.

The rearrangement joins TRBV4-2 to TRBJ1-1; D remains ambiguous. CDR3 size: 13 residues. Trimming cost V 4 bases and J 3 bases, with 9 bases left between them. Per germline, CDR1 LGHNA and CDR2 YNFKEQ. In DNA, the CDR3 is TGTGCCAGCAGCCCAGTCCACGACACTGAAGCTTTCTTT. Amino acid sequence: CASSPVHDTEAFF.

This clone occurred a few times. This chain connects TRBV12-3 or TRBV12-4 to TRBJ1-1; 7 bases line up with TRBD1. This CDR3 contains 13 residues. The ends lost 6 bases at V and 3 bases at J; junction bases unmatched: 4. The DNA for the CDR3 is TGTGCCAGCAGCTTGGGACAGTACACTGAAGCTTTCTTT. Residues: CASSLGQYTEAFF.